This T cell receptor beta chain emerged from a study of shared clonotypes between healthy human individuals. Points from the study as a whole: Rarefaction analysis demonstrated incomplete sorted-subset sequencing notwithstanding large depth.

Concerning this clone: What it binds is not known.

The authors divided CD4+ cells into CD45RA+ naive and CD45RA-negative memory subsets. CDR3 length equals 15 residues. The V and J ends lost 0 bases and 3 bases, in that order; junction bases with no gene match: 2. Germline CDR1 reads SGHKS; CDR2 reads YYEKEE (reference sequence). In the source study's methods: With immunoSEQ giving junction-only sequences and no quality scores, filtering differed. Sequencing used immunoSEQ multiplex PCR; TCRdb keeps in-frame clones, though not all of them. That table gives V, J and clone size, and the DNA gave D and trimming. This sample has 2 million to 2.5 million clones; roughly 93% occur once, and the top ten carry 0.36%.

The chain has TRBV5-5 and TRBJ1-2, with TRBD1 identical over 10 bases. This receptor was identified in a man aged 18 to 30 in good health. Some clones in this sample may be carry-over from other donors' samples. Sequencing was performed on naive CD4+ T cells from PBMCs. Indicated subset: CD45RA+ positively selected. The CDR3 region is CASSLEGTGDYGYTF. For the CDR3, the DNA is TGTGCCAGCAGCTTGGAAGGGACAGGGGACTATGGCTACACCTTC.